These 13 T cell receptor beta chains were all obtained from the same sample, sequenced in a study of blood T cells in healthy people across ages. A sample-barcoded 5' primer and a J-beta primer mix were used in a second PCR of about 7 to 11 cycles. TCRdb passed the 5' RACE reads through MiXCR, listing each CDR3 protein once. The sample lists 600,000 or so distinct CDR3 sequences; around 48% were seen once. What was sequenced was blood. Receptors originate from a man older than 75 in good health.

A remark on this clonotype: At one end the junction does not follow the germline gene, possibly because of a read error. The rearrangement uses TRBV20-1 and TRBJ2-1; D is uncertain. Germline assignment: CDR1 DFQATT and CDR2 SNEGSKA (reference sequence). The CDR3 sequence is 13 residues long. This chain's CDR3 is CGARDSIGNEQFF. CDR3 DNA: TGCGGTGCTCGAGACTCGATTGGCAATGAGCAGTTCTTC.

This clonotype was counted only a few times. This chain uses TRBV29-1 with TRBJ2-3; tentative D call: TRBD2 (6 bases). Germline values: CDR1 SQVTM, CDR2 ANQGSEA. V was pared by 5 bases and J by 4 bases, with 16 bases between. The CDR3 sequence is 14 residues long. The DNA for the CDR3 is TGCAGCGTTCGAGGGTGGGAGGCCCCAGATACGCAGTATTTT. Translated, it gives CSVRGWEAPDTQYF.

This clonotype has more than one count but fewer than ten. Sequence at one end of the junction differs from germline and may be a read error. The V call is TRBV7-7, the J call TRBJ2-7; 9 positions agree with TRBD1. CDR1 is SSHAT and CDR2 is FNYEAQ in the germline V gene (reference sequence). The CDR3 is 15 amino acids. This chain's CDR3 is CASSQGQGRAHEQYF. CDR3 coding DNA: TGTGCTAGCAGCCAAGGACAGGGGCGGGCCCACGAGCAGTACTTC.

This chain connects TRBV6-1 to TRBJ2-5, with a tentative D call TRBD2 (5 bases). The germline CDR1 and CDR2 sequences are MNHNS and SASEGT. This CDR3 contains 17 residues. V lost 0 bases, J lost 2 bases, and 16 bases lay in between. The CDR3 DNA reads TGTGCCAGCAGTGAAGCGCTTGTTAGCGCCCCGCAAGAGACCCAGTACTTC. This codes for CASSEALVSAPQETQYF.

The chain has TRBV12-3 or TRBV12-4 and TRBJ1-2; TRBD1 aligns across 7 bases. CDR3 length equals 14 residues. V lost 6 bases to trimming and J lost 3 bases; unmatched junction nucleotides: 7. CDR3 protein: CASSQPGTDYGYTF. CDR3 sequence (DNA): TGTGCCAGCAGCCAACCGGGGACAGACTATGGCTACACCTTC.

The chain uses TRBV9 and TRBJ2-5, with D possibly TRBD1 on 5 matching bases. The V gene's germline CDR1 is SGDLS and CDR2 YYNGEE. CDR3 length: 14 residues. V gave up 0 bases and J gave up 7 bases, with 13 bases separating them. The CDR3 region is CASSVADTQTTQYF. CDR3 nucleotide sequence: TGTGCCAGCAGCGTAGCGGACACCCAGACGACCCAGTACTTC. Filled out from reference TRBV9 and TRBJ2-5, the complete variable domain reads DSGVTQTPKHLITATGQRVTLRCSPRSGDLSVYWYQQSLDQGLQFLIQYYNGEERAKGNILERFSAQQFPDLHSELNLSSLELGDSALYFCASSVADTQTTQYFGPGTRLLVL.

This clonotype has just a few counts. V is TRBV20-1 and J is TRBJ1-1, with D perhaps matching TRBD1 (6 bases). CDR1 DFQATT and CDR2 SNEGSKA come from the germline V gene (reference sequence). The CDR3 runs to 16 residues. Trimming pared 0 bases from V and 0 bases from J, leaving 14 bases between. CDR3 sequence: CSARDPGQGMNTEAFF. CDR3 bases: TGCAGTGCTAGAGATCCCGGGCAGGGGATGAACACTGAAGCTTTCTTT.

V and J are TRBV29-1 and TRBJ2-3; 8 positions agree with TRBD1. CDR3 length: 13 amino acids. V dropped 6 bases and J dropped 5; count of bases not matched to a gene: 7. CDR1 SQVTM and CDR2 ANQGSEA come from the germline V gene. CDR3 region: CSVLGQGRDTQYF. CDR3 DNA sequence: TGCAGCGTCCTCGGACAGGGCCGAGATACGCAGTATTTT.

The chain employs TRBV7-2 and TRBJ2-1; the D gene is possibly TRBD1 (6 bases). The V end lost 2 bases, the J end lost 1 base, and 24 bases lay between the germline ends. Germline CDR1 SGHTA, CDR2 FQGNSA. The length of the CDR3 is 20 residues. The CDR3 DNA follows: TGTGCCAGCAGCTTATACTGGACAGTAGCTCCGGTTCGGTCCTACAATGAGCAGTTCTTC. The encoded protein is CASSLYWTVAPVRSYNEQFF.

This clonotype was picked up a small number of times. The chain links TRBV7-2 to TRBJ2-3; 9 bases are a match to TRBD2. Germline V gives CDR1 SGHTA, CDR2 FQGNSA. After removal of 2 bases from V and 1 base from J, the junction contained 10 bases not matched to a gene. This CDR3 is built from 18 residues. For the CDR3, the DNA is TGTGCCAGCAGCTTATCAGCGGGGGGTCGTGGAGGCACAGATACGCAGTATTTT. It translates to CASSLSAGGRGGTDTQYF.

This clonotype occurred many times. This chain joins TRBV6-6 and TRBJ2-7; 12 bases line up with TRBD2. The length of the CDR3 is 16 residues. With V trimmed by 0 bases and J by 3 bases, 3 bases remained unmatched. From germline, CDR1 is MNHNY and CDR2 SVGAGI (reference sequence). The CDR3 spells CASSYSILAGGYEQYF. The DNA for the CDR3 is TGTGCCAGCAGTTACTCGATACTAGCGGGAGGCTACGAGCAGTACTTC.

This clonotype has a handful of counts. The chain carries TRBV6-5 and TRBJ2-2; TRBD1 agrees at 9 bases. Germline V gives CDR1 MNHEY, CDR2 SVGAGI. V gave up 6 bases and J gave up 6 bases; unmatched junction bases: 11. This CDR3 has 16 residues. The CDR3 DNA sequence: TGTGCCAGCAGCCTCGGACAGGGGACGGTGGCCGGGGAGCTGTTTTTT. It yields the protein CASSLGQGTVAGELFF.

The chain uses TRBV7-9 and TRBJ2-7, with a weak D call TRBD1 (7 bases). The CDR3 is made up of 17 amino acids. Germline CDR1 reads SEHNR; CDR2 reads FQNEAQ (reference sequence). Trimming stripped 6 bases from V and 3 bases from J, with 24 bases between. For the CDR3, the DNA is TGTGCCAGCAGTAAAGGCGGGACAGCCAGGACAAACTACGAGCAGTACTTC. Translating gives CASSKGGTARTNYEQYF.